The rows below give T cell receptor beta chains drawn from one sample of a study of blood T cell repertoires in COVID-19. Using immunoSEQ multiplex PCR, the repertoire was profiled, and TCRdb retains in-frame clones only, with some absent. The sample holds roughly 270,000 clones, roughly 85% seen once. The specimen was peripheral blood. Receptor source: a man in his forties or fifties with active or convalescent COVID-19. Both conserved end residues are trimmed from each CDR3.

V | CDR3
TRBV28 | ASSHVEGGYT
TRBV19 | AVGPGNTIY
TRBV14 | ASSRDSPWEQF
TRBV3-1/TRBV3-2 | ASSQMSGRFHEQY
TRBV5-1 | ASTSRSIETGELF
TRBV24-1 | ATSVPPGQPRGYEQY
TRBV15 | ATRKREGTDTQY
TRBV11-2 | ASSSRDSQQETQY
TRBV3-1/TRBV3-2 | ASSPRQGETQY
TRBV7-6 | ASGAGYSYEQY
TRBV20-1 | SASIGRRLSPVNEQF
TRBV19 | ASTQDRGNTEAF
TRBV19 | ASSNWLDYEQY
TRBV3-1/TRBV3-2 | ASSHTAAGGGYT
TRBV2 | ASSGPPGSRFTETQY
TRBV5-6 | ASSLVLTGEAF